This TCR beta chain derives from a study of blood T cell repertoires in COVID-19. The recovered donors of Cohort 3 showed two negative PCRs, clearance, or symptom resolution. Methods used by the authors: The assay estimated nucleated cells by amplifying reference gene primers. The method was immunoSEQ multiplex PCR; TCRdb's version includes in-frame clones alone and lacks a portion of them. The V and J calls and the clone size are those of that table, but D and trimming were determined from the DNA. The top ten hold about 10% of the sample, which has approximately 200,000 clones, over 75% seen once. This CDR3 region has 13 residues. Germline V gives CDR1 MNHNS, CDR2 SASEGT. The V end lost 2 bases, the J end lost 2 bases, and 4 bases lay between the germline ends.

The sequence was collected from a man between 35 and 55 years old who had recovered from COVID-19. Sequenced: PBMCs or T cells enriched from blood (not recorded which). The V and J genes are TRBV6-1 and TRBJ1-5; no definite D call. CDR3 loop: CASSEFGNQPQHF. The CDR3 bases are TGTGCCAGCAGTGAATTCGGCAATCAGCCCCAGCATTTT.